Shown below are 26 T cell receptor beta chains from a single sample sequenced in a study of monozygotic twins with inflammatory bowel disease. TCRdb reprocessed the 5' RACE reads, with one entry per CDR3 protein and no DNA. Here the sample table reports under 200,000 distinct CDR3 sequences. Sequenced sample: blood. All receptors derive from a human donor with ulcerative colitis or Crohn's disease, or a healthy co-twin of an affected twin (not recorded which).

The chain employs TRBV6-6 and TRBJ1-4. Germline V gene sequence: CDR1 MNHNY, CDR2 SVGAGI (reference sequence). The length of the CDR3 is 14 residues. CDR3 sequence reads: CASTHGRGGEKLFF.

The gene calls are TRBV11-2 and TRBJ2-5; TCRdb reports TRBD1, a call that lacks DNA to check it against. CDR1 is SGHAT, CDR2 FQNNGV, per germline. CDR3 size: 14 residues. The CDR3 protein is CASSLTGLQETQYF.

This chain connects TRBV12-3 or TRBV12-4 to TRBJ1-2; the TCRdb call, TRBD1, lacks DNA for checking. The CDR3 extends over 13 amino acids. CDR3 sequence reads: CASSKDRDYGYTF.

This CDR3 reads CASSYPGDSLAKNIQYF. The gene calls are TRBV6-7 and TRBJ2-4; checking the TCRdb D call of TRBD2 is not possible without DNA. TRBV6-7 qualifies as an ORF whose function is uncertain. The CDR3 is 17 amino acids.

The CDR3 loop is CASSPTGARARHF. The rearrangement uses TRBV7-9 and TRBJ1-5; the TCRdb D gene call, TRBD1, has no DNA to confirm it. The V gene's germline CDR1 is SEHNR and CDR2 FQNEAQ (reference sequence). This CDR3 has 13 residues.

The rearrangement uses TRBV3-1 and TRBJ1-5; TCRdb designates TRBD1, a call that cannot be tested without DNA. The CDR3 is 15 amino acids. Germline values: CDR1 LGHDT, CDR2 YNNKEL (reference sequence). The CDR3 protein is CASSQGTGGVQPQHF.

This rearrangement joins TRBV20-1 to TRBJ2-5; the D call from TCRdb, TRBD1, cannot be confirmed without DNA. CDR1 and CDR2 from the germline V gene are DFQATT and SNEGSKA (reference sequence). This CDR3 is 12 amino acids long. CDR3 in amino acids: CSATGGRETQYF.

This chain uses TRBV5-1 with TRBJ2-2; TCRdb's D call of TRBD2 is untestable without DNA. The CDR3 contains 13 residues. Looked up from germline, CDR1 is SGHRS and CDR2 is YFSETQ. This chain's CDR3 is CASYDPPTGELFF.

This sequence joins TRBV12-3 or TRBV12-4 and TRBJ2-5; the TCRdb D gene call, TRBD2, has no DNA to confirm it. There are 17 residues in the CDR3. CDR3 sequence reads: CASRRGLAGAAQETQYF.

This sequence joins TRBV14 and TRBJ1-2. Germline V gene lookup returns CDR1 SGHDN and CDR2 FVKESK. CDR3 size: 12 residues. CDR3 region: CASSQTFGGYTF. Combining the CDR3 with reference TRBV14 and TRBJ1-2 gives the whole variable domain EAGVTQFPSHSVIEKGQTVTLRCDPISGHDNLYWYRRVMGKEIKFLLHFVKESKQDESGMPNNRFLAERTGGTYSTLKVQPAELEDSGVYFCASSQTFGGYTFGSGTRLTVV.

The V call is TRBV3-1, the J call TRBJ1-5. Germline CDR1 is LGHDT and CDR2 is YNNKEL (reference sequence). CDR3 length: 14 residues. The CDR3 region is CASSQDLRSQPQHF.

V is TRBV18 and J is TRBJ2-7. Germline CDR1 and CDR2: KGHSH and LQKENI. There are 12 residues in the CDR3. The CDR3 loop reads CASSPVSDEQYF.

The J gene is TRBJ2-5, the V gene TRBV15; with no DNA, the TCRdb D assignment of TRBD1 cannot be verified. Per germline, CDR1 LNHNV and CDR2 YYDKDF (reference sequence). The CDR3 sequence is 14 residues long. The CDR3 region is CATSREAGSETQYF.

The chain is built from TRBV12-3 or TRBV12-4 and TRBJ1-3. The CDR3 sequence is 16 residues long. The CDR3 protein is CASSLFFWGGGNTIYF.

The chain has TRBV20-1 and TRBJ1-6; the D call of TRBD1 rests on TCRdb alone, since no DNA is present to check it. This CDR3 comprises 16 residues. Germline V gives CDR1 DFQATT, CDR2 SNEGSKA (reference sequence). The CDR3 protein is CSAARAPREYNSPLHF.

The rearrangement links TRBV28 to TRBJ1-2. Germline V gene lookup returns CDR1 MDHEN and CDR2 SYDVKM. The CDR3 covers 15 residues. This CDR3 is CASRLEGGSNYGYTF.

The gene calls are TRBV14 and TRBJ1-3. The CDR3 sequence is 13 residues long. In germline, CDR1 is SGHDN, CDR2 FVKESK. The CDR3 loop is CASSQDIGNTIYF. Variable domain in full (rest from reference TRBV14 and TRBJ1-3): EAGVTQFPSHSVIEKGQTVTLRCDPISGHDNLYWYRRVMGKEIKFLLHFVKESKQDESGMPNNRFLAERTGGTYSTLKVQPAELEDSGVYFCASSQDIGNTIYFGEGSWLTVV.

The chain joins TRBV14 to TRBJ2-3; TCRdb proposes TRBD2, but this gene call is untestable without DNA. The CDR3 is made up of 15 amino acids. Germline V CDR1 and CDR2: SGHDN, FVKESK. The CDR3 sequence: CASSLLAGEPDTQYF.

This sequence joins TRBV14 and TRBJ1-2; TCRdb's D call, TRBD1, is unchecked because there is no DNA. Germline V CDR1 and CDR2: SGHDN, FVKESK. This CDR3 is built from 14 residues. The CDR3 protein is CASSQDSGNYGYTF.

The J gene is TRBJ2-2, the V gene TRBV9; TCRdb reports TRBD2, a call that lacks DNA to check it against. The CDR3 extends over 16 amino acids. Germline V gene lookup returns CDR1 SGDLS and CDR2 YYNGEE. The CDR3 sequence: CASSPPSGGAPGELFF.

V is TRBV7-9 and J is TRBJ2-1; TCRdb reports TRBD1, a call that lacks DNA to check it against. Germline V gene sequence: CDR1 SEHNR, CDR2 FQNEAQ (reference sequence). The CDR3 runs to 14 residues. This CDR3 is CASVDRNTYNEQFF.

The rearrangement links TRBV7-9 to TRBJ1-4. CDR1 is SEHNR and CDR2 is FQNEAQ in the germline V gene (reference sequence). The CDR3 has 13 residues. The CDR3 sequence is CAGVRAEGEKLFF.

This chain joins TRBV3-1 and TRBJ1-4. This CDR3 comprises 14 residues. Germline values: CDR1 LGHDT, CDR2 YNNKEL (reference sequence). CDR3 protein: CASSPTNSNEKLFF.

This CDR3 is CASSSGPTGTQYF. The rearrangement joins TRBV19 to TRBJ2-3. Per the germline V gene, CDR1 is LNHDA and CDR2 is SQIVND (reference sequence). The length of the CDR3 is 13 residues.

This chain uses TRBV5-1 with TRBJ1-1; as DNA is missing, the TRBD1 call by TCRdb cannot be tested. The CDR3 spans 15 residues. Germline V gives CDR1 SGHRS, CDR2 YFSETQ. Here the CDR3 reads CASSLRGEGRTEAFF.

This chain uses TRBV2 with TRBJ1-5. The CDR3 consists of 14 residues. CDR1 SNHLY and CDR2 FYNNEI come from the germline V gene. The CDR3 loop reads CASSDRTAGQPQHF.